The entry below describes one T cell receptor (beta chain). The antigen is unknown. TCRdb passed the 5' RACE reads through MiXCR, listing each CDR3 protein once. The top ten clones hold 3.5% of a sample with about 200,000 distinct CDR3 sequences, approximately 10% of them seen once. CDR1 and CDR2 from the germline V gene are LNHDA and SQIVND (reference sequence). Trimming pared 6 bases from V and 7 bases from J, leaving 13 bases between. This CDR3 has 13 amino acids. The data are from a study of T-cell memory formation after mild COVID-19. Study-wide context: TCR clusters were largely donor specific. Findings and limits, study-wide: Contracting CD4+ clones were located mainly in CM and EM, and CD8+ clones in EMRA. The finding that pre-infection memory included some responding clones suggested that cross-reactive memory joined. Clones contracting across day 15 to 85 had a balanced CD4/CD8 profile; later expanding clones leaned CD4+.

The origin of this receptor is a man aged 18 to 29 who had mild COVID-19 (a few samples of this study predate the infection). Cell type and time point are not known. The sequencing sample was made of PBMCs or a T cell subset sorted from them (not recorded which). The V and J genes are TRBV19 and TRBJ1-5, with D possibly being TRBD1 (6 bases). In DNA, the CDR3 is TGTGCCAGTAGCGAGGGGGTAGGACAGCCCCAGCATTTT. Translating gives CASSEGVGQPQHF.